Detailed here is one TCR beta chain. The antigen remains undetermined. These data originate in a study of T-cell memory formation after mild COVID-19. Study-level information: There were largely donor-specific TCR clusters. Study-level points and caveats: Among CD4+ contracting clones, most were CM and EM, and CD8+ ones EMRA.

From the 5' RACE reads, TCRdb called clonotypes with MiXCR, one entry per CDR3 protein. The sample holds about 82,000 distinct CDR3 sequences, about 13% seen once. The source is an adult woman who had mild COVID-19 (a few samples of this study predate the infection). Cell type and time point are not known. Material for sequencing was PBMCs or a T cell subset sorted from them (not recorded which).

The CDR3 here is CASSFGRLANNEQFF. The CDR3 nucleotides read TGTGCCAGCAGTTTCGGGAGACTAGCGAACAATGAGCAGTTCTTC. The rearrangement uses TRBV12-3 or TRBV12-4 and TRBJ2-1; TRBD2 aligns across 8 bases. The CDR3 has 15 amino acids. Germline trimming cut 3 bases from V and 5 bases from J; bases unmatched to any gene: 6.